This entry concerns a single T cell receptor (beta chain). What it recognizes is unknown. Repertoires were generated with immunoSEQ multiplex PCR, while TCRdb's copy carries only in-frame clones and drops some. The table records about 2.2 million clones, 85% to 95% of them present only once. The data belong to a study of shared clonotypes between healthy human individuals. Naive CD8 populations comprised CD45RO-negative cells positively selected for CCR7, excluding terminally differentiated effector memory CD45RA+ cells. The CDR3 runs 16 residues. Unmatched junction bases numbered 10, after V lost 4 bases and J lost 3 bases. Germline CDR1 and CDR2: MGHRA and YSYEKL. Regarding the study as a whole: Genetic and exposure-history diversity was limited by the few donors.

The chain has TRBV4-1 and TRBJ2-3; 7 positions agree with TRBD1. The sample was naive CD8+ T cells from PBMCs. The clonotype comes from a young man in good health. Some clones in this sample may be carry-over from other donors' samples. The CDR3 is CASSRMTGSGTDTQYF. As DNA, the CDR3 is TGCGCCAGCAGCCGTATGACAGGGAGTGGAACAGATACGCAGTATTTT.